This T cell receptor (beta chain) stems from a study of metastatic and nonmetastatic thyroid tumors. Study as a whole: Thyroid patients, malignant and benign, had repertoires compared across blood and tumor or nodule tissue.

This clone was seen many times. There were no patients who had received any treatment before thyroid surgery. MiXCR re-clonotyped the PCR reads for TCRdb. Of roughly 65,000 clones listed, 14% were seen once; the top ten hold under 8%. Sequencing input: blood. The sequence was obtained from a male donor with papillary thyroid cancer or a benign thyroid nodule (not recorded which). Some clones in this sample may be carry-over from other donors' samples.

In nucleotides, the CDR3 is TGCGCCAGCAGCTTGACCGGAAATTCACCCCTCCACTTT. Its protein product is CASSLTGNSPLHF. The chain uses TRBV5-1 and TRBJ1-6; unclear D gene. Germline loops: CDR1 SGHRS, CDR2 YFSETQ. Trimming took off 1 base at V and 7 bases at J, with 6 bases between the two ends. The CDR3 loop spans 13 amino acids.